The subject of this entry is one TCR beta chain. Its antigen is unidentified. The record originates from a study of siplizumab effects on memory and regulatory T cells. Study-wide results and limits: Proliferating Tregs from siplizumab cultures lacked functional confirmation of suppression. Naive T cells, seemingly more diverse than memory cells, seemed major alloresponse contributors. In siplizumab conditions, mappable alloreactive CD4+ clones averaged around 69% Treg-derived, against 25% to 30% in controls.

This CDR3 contains 14 residues. Germline CDR1 reads SGHRS; CDR2 reads YFSETQ. The V gene lost 4 bases and the J gene lost 2 bases, with 12 bases spanning the gap. Clones were sequenced by immunoSEQ multiplex PCR, and TCRdb holds only the in-frame ones, with some missing. This table holds about 100,000 clones, around 90% found once. The receptor comes from a human donor in good health. Input material: Tregs sorted from blood. The rearrangement joins TRBV5-1 to TRBJ1-1; D is uncertain. This CDR3 reads CASSVGGSNTEAFF. CDR3 in DNA: TGCGCCAGCAGCGTGGGCGGTTCTAACACTGAAGCTTTCTTT.